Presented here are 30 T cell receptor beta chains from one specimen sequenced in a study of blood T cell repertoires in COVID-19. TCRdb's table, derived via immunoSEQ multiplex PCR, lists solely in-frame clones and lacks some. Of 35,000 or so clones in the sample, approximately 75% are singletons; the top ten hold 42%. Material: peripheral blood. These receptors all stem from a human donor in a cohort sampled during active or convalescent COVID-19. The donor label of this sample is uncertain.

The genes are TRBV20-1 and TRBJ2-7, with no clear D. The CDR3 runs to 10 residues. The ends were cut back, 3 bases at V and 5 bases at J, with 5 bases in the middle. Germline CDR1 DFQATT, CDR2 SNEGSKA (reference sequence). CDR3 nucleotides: TGCAGTGCTAGTTTCAACGAGCAGTACTTC. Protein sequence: CSASFNEQYF.

CDR3 nucleotide sequence: TGTGCCAGCAGCCTGGGAGCGATCAACTACGAGCAGTACTTC. Translated, it gives CASSLGAINYEQYF. V usage is TRBV11-2 and J usage is TRBJ2-7; tentative D call: TRBD2 (5 bases). The V gene's germline CDR1 is SGHAT and CDR2 FQNNGV. V was clipped by 5 bases and J by 3 bases, with 14 bases between them. The CDR3 loop spans 14 amino acids.

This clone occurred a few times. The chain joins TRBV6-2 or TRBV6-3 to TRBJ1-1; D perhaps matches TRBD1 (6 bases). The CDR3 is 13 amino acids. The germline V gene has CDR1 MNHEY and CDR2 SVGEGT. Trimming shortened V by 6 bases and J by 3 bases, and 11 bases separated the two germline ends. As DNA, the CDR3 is TGTGCCAGCAGCCTCACAGGGTACACTGAAGCTTTCTTT. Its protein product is CASSLTGYTEAFF.

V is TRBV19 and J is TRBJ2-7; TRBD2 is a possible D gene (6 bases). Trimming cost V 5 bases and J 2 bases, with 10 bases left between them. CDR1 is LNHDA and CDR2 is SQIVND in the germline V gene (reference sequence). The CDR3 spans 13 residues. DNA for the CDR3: TGTGCCAGTAGTTTGGGACTGACCTACGAGCAGTACTTC. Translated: CASSLGLTYEQYF. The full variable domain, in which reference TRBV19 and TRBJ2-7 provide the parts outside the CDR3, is DGGITQSPKYLFRKEGQNVTLSCEQNLNHDAMYWYRQDPGQGLRLIYYSQIVNDFQKGDIAEGYSVSREKKESFPLTVTSAQKNPTAFYLCASSLGLTYEQYFGPGTRLTVT.

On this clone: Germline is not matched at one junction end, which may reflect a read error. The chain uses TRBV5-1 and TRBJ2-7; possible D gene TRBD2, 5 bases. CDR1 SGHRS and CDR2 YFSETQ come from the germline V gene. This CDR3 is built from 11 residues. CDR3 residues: CASSLDYEQYF. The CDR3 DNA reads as TGCGCCAGCAGCCTCGACTACGAGCAATACTTC.

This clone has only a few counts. This chain's CDR3 is CASSLSQRGKLFF. The DNA for the CDR3 is TGTGCCAGTAGTCTGTCCCAGCGGGGGAAACTGTTTTTT. The chain combines TRBV19 with TRBJ1-4; a possible D gene is TRBD1 (5 bases). The CDR3 runs 13 residues. Germline CDR1 LNHDA, CDR2 SQIVND (reference sequence). V lost 5 bases and J lost 11, with 15 bases in between.

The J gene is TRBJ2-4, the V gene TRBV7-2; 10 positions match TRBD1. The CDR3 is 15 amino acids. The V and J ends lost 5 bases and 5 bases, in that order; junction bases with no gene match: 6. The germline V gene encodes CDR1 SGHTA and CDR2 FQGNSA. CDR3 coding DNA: TGTGCCAGCAGCCTGGGACAGGGGATTCAAAACATTCAGTACTTC. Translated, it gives CASSLGQGIQNIQYF.

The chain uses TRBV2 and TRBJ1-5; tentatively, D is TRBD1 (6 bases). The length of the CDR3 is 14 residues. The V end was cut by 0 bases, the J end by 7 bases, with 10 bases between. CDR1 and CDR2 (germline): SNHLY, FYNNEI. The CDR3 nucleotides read TGTGCCAGCAGTGAAGCGCGAGGGACACAGCCCCAGCATTTT. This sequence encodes CASSEARGTQPQHF.

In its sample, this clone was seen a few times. CDR3 residues: CASSLPGQPQHF. As DNA, the CDR3 is TGTGCCAGCAGCCTCCCAGGTCAGCCCCAGCATTTT. J is TRBJ1-5 and V is TRBV3-1 (or the pseudogene TRBV3-2); the D is unclear. Trimming shortened V by 4 bases and J by 6 bases, and 7 bases separated the two germline ends. CDR1 is LGHDT and CDR2 is YNNKEL in the germline V gene (reference sequence). CDR3 length equals 12 residues.

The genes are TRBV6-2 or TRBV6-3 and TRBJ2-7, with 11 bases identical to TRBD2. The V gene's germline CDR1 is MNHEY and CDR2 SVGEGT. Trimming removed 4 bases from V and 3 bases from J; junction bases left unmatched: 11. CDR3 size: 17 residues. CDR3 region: CASSSPGLAVLGYEQYF. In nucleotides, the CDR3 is TGTGCCAGCAGTTCCCCGGGACTAGCGGTTCTGGGCTACGAGCAGTACTTC.

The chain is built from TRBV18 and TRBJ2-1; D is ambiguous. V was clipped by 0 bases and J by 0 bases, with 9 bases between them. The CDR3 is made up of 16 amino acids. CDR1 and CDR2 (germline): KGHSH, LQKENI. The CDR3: CASSPPRQSSYNEQFF. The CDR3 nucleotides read TGTGCCAGCTCACCACCGAGGCAGAGCTCCTACAATGAGCAGTTCTTC.

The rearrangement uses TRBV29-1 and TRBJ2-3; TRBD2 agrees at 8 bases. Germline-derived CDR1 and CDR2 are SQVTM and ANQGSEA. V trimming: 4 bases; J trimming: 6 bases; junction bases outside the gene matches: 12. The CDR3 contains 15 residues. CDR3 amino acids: CSVVPGLGLSDTQYF. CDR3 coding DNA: TGCAGCGTTGTACCGGGACTAGGCCTTTCCGATACGCAGTATTTT.

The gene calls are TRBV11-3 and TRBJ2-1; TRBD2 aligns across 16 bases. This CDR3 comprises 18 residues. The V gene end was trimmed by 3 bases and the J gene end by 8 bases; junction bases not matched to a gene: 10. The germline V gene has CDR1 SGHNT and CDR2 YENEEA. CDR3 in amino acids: CASSFGTSGRAGHHEQFF. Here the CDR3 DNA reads TGTGCCAGCAGCTTCGGGACTAGCGGGAGGGCCGGTCATCATGAGCAGTTCTTC. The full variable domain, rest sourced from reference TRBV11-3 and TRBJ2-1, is EAGVVQSPRYKIIEKKQPVAFWCNPISGHNTLYWYLQNLGQGPELLIRYENEEAVDDSQLPKDRFSAERLKGVDSTLKIQPAELGDSAVYLCASSFGTSGRAGHHEQFFGPGTRLTVL.

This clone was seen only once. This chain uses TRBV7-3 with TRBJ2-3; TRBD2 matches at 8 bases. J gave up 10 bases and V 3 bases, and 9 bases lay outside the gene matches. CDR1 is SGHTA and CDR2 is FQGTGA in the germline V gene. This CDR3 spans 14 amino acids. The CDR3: CASSFSPTSEAQYF. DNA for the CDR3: TGTGCCAGCAGCTTTTCGCCGACTAGCGAGGCGCAGTATTTT.

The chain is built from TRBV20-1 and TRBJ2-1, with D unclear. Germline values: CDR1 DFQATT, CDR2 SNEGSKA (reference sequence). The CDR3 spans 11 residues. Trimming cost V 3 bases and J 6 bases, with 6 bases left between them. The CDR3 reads CSASKLNEQFF. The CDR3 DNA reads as TGCAGTGCTAGTAAACTCAATGAGCAGTTCTTC.

The CDR3 sequence is CASSLGARTGTFF. CDR3 in DNA: TGTGCCAGCAGCCTTGGGGCCAGGACAGGGACTTTCTTT. The chain combines TRBV3-1 (or the pseudogene TRBV3-2) with TRBJ1-1; TRBD1 agrees at 8 bases. Germline V CDR1 and CDR2: LGHDT, YNNKEL (reference sequence). The J segment lost 12 bases and the V segment lost 4 bases, leaving 10 bases of the junction unmatched. There are 13 residues in the CDR3.

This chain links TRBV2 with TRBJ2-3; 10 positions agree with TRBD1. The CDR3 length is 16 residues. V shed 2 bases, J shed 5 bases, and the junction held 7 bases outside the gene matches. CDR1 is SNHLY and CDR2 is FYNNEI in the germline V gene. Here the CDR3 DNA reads TGTGCCAGCAGTGAAATAGGGACAGGGGATGAAGATACGCAGTATTTT. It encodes CASSEIGTGDEDTQYF.

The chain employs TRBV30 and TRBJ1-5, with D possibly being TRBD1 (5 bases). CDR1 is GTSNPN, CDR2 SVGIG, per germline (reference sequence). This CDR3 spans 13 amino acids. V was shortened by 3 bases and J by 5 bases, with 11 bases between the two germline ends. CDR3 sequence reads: CAWRGGGDQPQHF. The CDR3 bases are TGTGCCTGGAGGGGGGGTGGAGATCAGCCCCAGCATTTT.

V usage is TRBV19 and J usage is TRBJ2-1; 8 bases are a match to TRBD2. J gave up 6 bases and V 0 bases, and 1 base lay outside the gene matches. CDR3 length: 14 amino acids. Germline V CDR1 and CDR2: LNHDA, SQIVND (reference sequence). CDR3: CASSIEGTSNEQFF. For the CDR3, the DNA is TGTGCCAGTAGTATAGAGGGGACTAGCAATGAGCAGTTCTTC.

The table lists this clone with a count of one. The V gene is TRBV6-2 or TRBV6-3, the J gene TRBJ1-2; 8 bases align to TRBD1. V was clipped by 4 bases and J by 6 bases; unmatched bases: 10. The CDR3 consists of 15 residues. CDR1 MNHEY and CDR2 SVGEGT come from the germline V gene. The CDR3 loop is CASSFTTGVGDGYTF. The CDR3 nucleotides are TGTGCCAGCAGTTTCACGACAGGGGTCGGAGATGGCTACACCTTC.

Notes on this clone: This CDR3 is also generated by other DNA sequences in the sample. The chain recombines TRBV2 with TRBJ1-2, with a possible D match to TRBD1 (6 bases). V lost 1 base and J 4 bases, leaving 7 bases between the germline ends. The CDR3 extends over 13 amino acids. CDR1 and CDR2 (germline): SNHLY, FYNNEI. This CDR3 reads CASSEGGGYGYTF. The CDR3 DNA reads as TGTGCCAGCAGTGAAGGAGGGGGCTATGGCTACACCTTC.

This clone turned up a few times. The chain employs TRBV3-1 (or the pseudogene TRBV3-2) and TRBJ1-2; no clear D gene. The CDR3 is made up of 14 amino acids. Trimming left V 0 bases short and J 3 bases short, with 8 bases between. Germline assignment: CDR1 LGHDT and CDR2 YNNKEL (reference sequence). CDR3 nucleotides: TGTGCCAGCAGCCAAGAGTCACAGCACTATGGCTACACCTTC. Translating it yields CASSQESQHYGYTF.

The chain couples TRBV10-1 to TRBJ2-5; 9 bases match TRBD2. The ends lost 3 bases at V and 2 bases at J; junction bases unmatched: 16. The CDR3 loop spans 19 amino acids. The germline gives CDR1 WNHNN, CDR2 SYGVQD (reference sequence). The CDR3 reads CASSEFLAGGLTQQETQYF. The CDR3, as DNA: TGCGCCAGCAGTGAATTTTTGGCGGGAGGGTTGACTCAGCAAGAGACCCAGTACTTC.

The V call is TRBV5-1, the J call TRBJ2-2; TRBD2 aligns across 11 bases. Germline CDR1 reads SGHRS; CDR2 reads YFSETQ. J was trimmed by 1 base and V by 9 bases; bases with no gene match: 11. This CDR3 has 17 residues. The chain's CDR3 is CATKTGTSGLNTGELFF. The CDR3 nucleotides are TGCGCCACCAAAACCGGGACTAGCGGTTTGAACACCGGGGAGCTGTTTTTT.

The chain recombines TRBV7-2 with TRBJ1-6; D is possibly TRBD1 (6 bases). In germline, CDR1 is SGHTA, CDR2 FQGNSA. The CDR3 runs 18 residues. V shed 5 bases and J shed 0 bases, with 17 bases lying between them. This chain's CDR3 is CASSPTGTRSSYNSPLHF. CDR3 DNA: TGTGCCAGCAGCCCGACAGGCACCCGGAGCTCCTATAATTCACCCCTCCACTTT.

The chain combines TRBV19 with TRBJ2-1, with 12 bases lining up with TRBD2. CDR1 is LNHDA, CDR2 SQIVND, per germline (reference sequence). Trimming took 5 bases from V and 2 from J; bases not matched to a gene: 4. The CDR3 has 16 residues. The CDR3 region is CASSSLAGGTYNEQFF. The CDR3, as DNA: TGTGCCAGTAGTTCACTAGCGGGAGGTACCTACAATGAGCAGTTCTTC. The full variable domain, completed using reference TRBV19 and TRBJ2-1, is DGGITQSPKYLFRKEGQNVTLSCEQNLNHDAMYWYRQDPGQGLRLIYYSQIVNDFQKGDIAEGYSVSREKKESFPLTVTSAQKNPTAFYLCASSSLAGGTYNEQFFGPGTRLTVL.

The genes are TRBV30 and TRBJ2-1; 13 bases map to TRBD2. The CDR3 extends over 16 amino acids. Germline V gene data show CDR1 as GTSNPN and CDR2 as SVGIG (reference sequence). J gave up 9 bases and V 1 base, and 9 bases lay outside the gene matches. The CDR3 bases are TGTGCCTGGAGTGACCTTACTAGCGGGAGGGCTGGTGAGCAGTTCTTC. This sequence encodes CAWSDLTSGRAGEQFF.

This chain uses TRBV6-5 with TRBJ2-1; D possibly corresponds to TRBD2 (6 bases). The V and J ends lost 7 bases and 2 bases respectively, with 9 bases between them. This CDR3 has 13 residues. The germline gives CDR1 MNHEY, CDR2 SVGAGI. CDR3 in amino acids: CASKEGAYNEQFF. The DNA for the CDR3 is TGTGCCAGCAAGGAGGGCGCCTACAATGAGCAGTTCTTC.

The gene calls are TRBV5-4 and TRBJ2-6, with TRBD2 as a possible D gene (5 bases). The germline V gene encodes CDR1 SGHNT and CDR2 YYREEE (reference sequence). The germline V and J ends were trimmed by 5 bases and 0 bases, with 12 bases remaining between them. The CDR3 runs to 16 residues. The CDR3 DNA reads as TGTGCCAGCAGGACGGGAAAAAGCTCTGGGGCCAACGTCCTGACTTTC. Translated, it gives CASRTGKSSGANVLTF.

CDR3 sequence reads: CAWSLSILIEGYTF. The CDR3 nucleotides read TGTGCCTGGAGTCTCTCGATCCTCATCGAGGGCTACACCTTC. The chain is built from TRBV30 and TRBJ1-2; D is uncertain. V gave up 2 bases and J gave up 8 bases, with 18 bases separating them. CDR1 GTSNPN and CDR2 SVGIG come from the germline V gene (reference sequence). This CDR3 has 14 amino acids. Drawing the rest from reference TRBV30 and TRBJ1-2, the complete variable domain is SQTIHQWPATLVQPVGSPLSLECTVEGTSNPNLYWYRQAAGRGLQLLFYSVGIGQISSEVPQNLSASRPQDRQFILSSKKLLLSDSGFYLCAWSLSILIEGYTFGSGTRLTVV.